Shown below are 17 T cell receptor beta chains from a single sample sequenced in a study of T cell responses to AZD1222 COVID-19 vaccine. Profiling relied on immunoSEQ multiplex PCR, and the TCRdb table lists in-frame clones only, not all of them. The sample gives about 180,000 clones, 90% of which show up once; about 3% is in the top ten. Sequenced material: peripheral blood, taken on day 0 of AZD1222 vaccination. The receptors here all came from an adult in good health.

A note on this clone: The sample carries other DNA sequences with the same CDR3. The rearrangement uses TRBV10-3 and TRBJ1-1; D gene ambiguous. The CDR3 contains 13 residues. V dropped 0 bases and J dropped 0 bases, with 2 bases sitting between them. The germline gives CDR1 ENHRY, CDR2 SYGVKD. CDR3 sequence reads: CAISESVNTEAFF. In DNA form, the CDR3 reads TGTGCCATCAGTGAGTCGGTGAACACTGAAGCTTTCTTT.

The chain combines TRBV6-5 with TRBJ1-5, with 8 bases aligning to TRBD1. This CDR3 is built from 15 residues. The ends lost 8 bases at V and 3 bases at J; junction bases unmatched: 9. Germline V CDR1 and CDR2: MNHEY, SVGAGI. The CDR3 DNA sequence: TGTGCCAGCCGGAATCAGGGGGCTGCCAATCAGCCCCAGCATTTT. Translation gives CASRNQGAANQPQHF.

The chain couples TRBV15 to TRBJ2-5, with 7 bases matching TRBD1. There are 16 residues in the CDR3. The V gene end was trimmed by 0 bases and the J gene end by 1 base; junction bases not matched to a gene: 5. Germline values: CDR1 LNHNV, CDR2 YYDKDF (reference sequence). CDR3 DNA: TGTGCCACCAGCAGAGATCAAGGGACAGTCCAAGAGACCCAGTACTTC. Translation gives CATSRDQGTVQETQYF.

The chain is built from TRBV7-2 and TRBJ2-7, with 7 positions matching TRBD2. Germline trimming cut 1 base from V and 2 bases from J; bases unmatched to any gene: 5. In germline, CDR1 is SGHTA, CDR2 FQGNSA. The CDR3 is 15 residues long. Written as DNA, the CDR3 is TGTGCCAGCAGCTTAGAGCGGGGAACTCCCTACGAGCAGTACTTC. Translation: CASSLERGTPYEQYF.

J is TRBJ2-2 and V is TRBV9, with TRBD2 identical over 7 bases. Unmatched junction bases numbered 6, after V lost 3 bases and J lost 4 bases. CDR1 SGDLS and CDR2 YYNGEE come from the germline V gene. This CDR3 is 15 amino acids long. CDR3: CASSEREGSTGELFF. The CDR3 nucleotides are TGTGCCAGCAGCGAAAGGGAGGGTAGCACCGGGGAGCTGTTTTTT.

The rearrangement joins TRBV3-1 (or the pseudogene TRBV3-2) to TRBJ1-1, with a weak D call TRBD1 (6 bases). Between the trimmed V and J ends, which lost 6 bases and 0 bases, there was a span of 14 bases. The CDR3 totals 15 residues. Germline V gives CDR1 LGHDT, CDR2 YNNKEL (reference sequence). The CDR3 loop reads CASRIDRRVNTEAFF. The CDR3 DNA reads as TGTGCCAGCAGGATTGACAGGAGGGTGAACACTGAAGCTTTCTTT.

This clone was picked up one time. The J gene is TRBJ1-5, the V gene TRBV7-5; the table assigns TRBD1, which was not confirmed against the DNA. TRBV7-5 is tagged as a pseudogene. The CDR3 consists of 16 residues. The DNA for the CDR3 is TGTGCCAGAAGCTTAGAGCGGACAGGGTACAATCAGCCCCAGCATTTT. Encoded protein: CARSLERTGYNQPQHF.

The chain joins TRBV12-3 or TRBV12-4 to TRBJ2-2; D gene ambiguous. This CDR3 comprises 12 residues. Trimming shortened V by 3 bases and J by 3 bases, and 2 bases separated the two germline ends. In DNA form, the CDR3 reads TGTGCCAGCAGTTTCGACACCGGGGAGCTGTTTTTT. Translation gives CASSFDTGELFF.

J is TRBJ2-7 and V is TRBV13; the match to TRBD1 covers 10 bases. J lost 2 bases, V lost 5 bases, and 6 bases had no gene match. This CDR3 region has 15 residues. Germline values: CDR1 PRHDT, CDR2 FYEKMQ (reference sequence). The CDR3 sequence: CASSPRDRGTYEQYF. Here the CDR3 DNA reads TGTGCCAGCAGCCCCCGGGACAGGGGTACCTACGAGCAGTACTTC.

The chain couples TRBV6-1 to TRBJ2-5; TRBD2 matches at 9 bases. The germline gives CDR1 MNHNS, CDR2 SASEGT. The CDR3 is 16 residues long. The V and J ends lost 4 bases and 1 base, in that order; junction bases with no gene match: 7. The DNA of the CDR3 is TGTGCCAGCAGTGTCGCTAGCGGGGCTCTCCAAGAGACCCAGTACTTC. Protein sequence: CASSVASGALQETQYF.

This rearrangement joins TRBV19 to TRBJ1-2; unclear D gene. Germline V lookup: CDR1 LNHDA, CDR2 SQIVND (reference sequence). The CDR3 has 12 amino acids. V was trimmed by 5 bases and J by 2 bases, leaving 6 bases between them. Written as DNA, the CDR3 is TGTGCCAGTAGTGTGATGAACTATGGCTACACCTTC. Encoded protein: CASSVMNYGYTF.

In its sample, this clone was seen once. This chain uses TRBV7-8 with TRBJ1-1; TRBD1 matches 7 bases. CDR1 is SGHVS, CDR2 FQNEAQ, per germline. V shed 4 bases and J 6 bases; nucleotides not matched to a gene: 5. This CDR3 region has 13 residues. For the CDR3, the DNA is TGTGCCAGCAGCTCAAGCGGGACAGCTGAAGCTTTCTTT. Translation: CASSSSGTAEAFF.

Concerning this clone: This specimen includes other DNA sequences encoding the same CDR3. The chain is built from TRBV30 and TRBJ1-5; D unclear. Germline CDR1 and CDR2: GTSNPN and SVGIG (reference sequence). This CDR3 is built from 12 residues. V lost 0 bases and J lost 3, with 3 bases in between. CDR3 sequence (DNA): TGTGCCTGGAGTGTTGACAATCAGCCCCAGCATTTT. This sequence encodes CAWSVDNQPQHF.

This chain links TRBV7-3 with TRBJ2-3, with D possibly being TRBD1 or TRBD2 (5 bases each). Germline values: CDR1 SGHTA, CDR2 FQGTGA. V lost 5 bases and J lost 1, with 13 bases in between. This CDR3 region has 15 residues. The CDR3 nucleotides read TGTGCCAGCAGCCCAGACGGGACGCGCACAGATACGCAGTATTTT. This gives the protein CASSPDGTRTDTQYF.

The chain combines TRBV20-1 with TRBJ1-2, with a tentative D call TRBD1 (6 bases). Trimming took off 3 bases at V and 8 bases at J, with 7 bases between the two ends. This CDR3 contains 10 residues. Looked up from germline, CDR1 is DFQATT and CDR2 is SNEGSKA (reference sequence). The CDR3 here is CSASGGGYTF. CDR3 bases: TGCAGTGCTAGCGGGGGCGGCTACACCTTC.

This clone was counted once. The rearrangement links TRBV6-6 to TRBJ2-7, with 10 bases identical to TRBD1. Germline V gives CDR1 MNHNY, CDR2 SVGAGI (reference sequence). V shed 8 bases, J shed 7 bases, and the junction held 14 bases outside the gene matches. The CDR3 contains 15 residues. CDR3 region: CASHSPGTGDGEQYF. CDR3 bases: TGTGCCAGCCATAGCCCCGGGACAGGGGACGGGGAGCAGTACTTC.

The chain couples TRBV29-1 to TRBJ2-1; D remains ambiguous. Trimming shortened V by 7 bases and J by 6 bases, and 10 bases separated the two germline ends. CDR1 and CDR2 from the germline V gene are SQVTM and ANQGSEA. This CDR3 contains 11 residues. The CDR3 DNA sequence: TGCAGCGGCTCAGCCGGCAATGAGCAGTTCTTC. This gives the protein CSGSAGNEQFF.